The 8 T cell receptor beta chains below all came from one sample that was sequenced in a study of monozygotic twins with inflammatory bowel disease (dated 2019 in TCRdb). The method was 5' RACE. The listed sequencing device is Illumina HiSeq 2500. TCRdb reprocessed the reads, reporting each CDR3 protein sequence once and no DNA. The table for this sample lists about 420,000 distinct CDR3 sequences. The ten largest clonotypes hold 2% to 2.5% of the sample. Sequencing input: blood. Receptor source: a human donor with ulcerative colitis or Crohn's disease, or a healthy co-twin of an affected twin (not recorded which).

V and J are TRBV7-2 and TRBJ1-1; the D gene TCRdb calls, TRBD1, cannot be checked with no DNA. Germline values: CDR1 SGHTA, CDR2 FQGNSA. The length of the CDR3 is 19 residues. The CDR3 reads CASSLAPDRGYPGGTEAFF.

The chain's CDR3 is CASSPRQGSPVDTEAFF. This chain connects TRBV5-1 to TRBJ1-1; TCRdb selects TRBD1, and the lack of DNA leaves this call unchecked. The germline gives CDR1 SGHRS, CDR2 YFSETQ. This CDR3 is 17 amino acids long.

This rearrangement joins TRBV7-9 to TRBJ2-1; absent DNA, TCRdb's TRBD2 call cannot be checked. CDR1 SEHNR and CDR2 FQNEAQ come from the germline V gene (reference sequence). This CDR3 region has 17 residues. CDR3 sequence: CASSLSMAGRIYNEQFF.

The chain links TRBV7-2 to TRBJ2-7. The CDR3 runs to 14 residues. Germline CDR1 and CDR2: SGHTA and FQGNSA. CDR3 residues: CASSLTTGPYEQYF.

The chain links TRBV30 to TRBJ2-5; as DNA is missing, the TRBD1 call by TCRdb cannot be tested. The CDR3 is made up of 15 amino acids. Germline V CDR1 and CDR2: GTSNPN, SVGIG (reference sequence). The CDR3 is CAWFPGTGSGETQYF.

The V and J genes are TRBV5-1 and TRBJ1-5. Germline lookup yields CDR1 SGHRS and CDR2 YFSETQ. CDR3 length equals 16 residues. Here the CDR3 reads CASSLGEGGSNQLQHF. Looking up the rest from reference TRBV5-1 and TRBJ1-5 gives the full variable domain: KAGVTQTPRYLIKTRGQQVTLSCSPISGHRSVSWYQQTPGQGLQFLFEYFSETQRNKGNFPGRFSGRQFSNSRSEMNVSTLELGDSALYLCASSLGEGGSNQLQHFGDGTRLSIL.

The chain joins TRBV6-1 to TRBJ2-1; no DNA is available, so the TRBD1 call from TCRdb remains unchecked. The CDR3 runs 14 residues. Per the germline V gene, CDR1 is MNHNS and CDR2 is SASEGT. The CDR3 reads CACSRQGTYNEQFF.

The chain links TRBV30 to TRBJ2-2. Germline loops: CDR1 GTSNPN, CDR2 SVGIG (reference sequence). The CDR3 spans 13 residues. This CDR3 reads CAWSILDTGELFF. The whole variable domain, remainder taken from reference TRBV30 and TRBJ2-2, is SQTIHQWPATLVQPVGSPLSLECTVEGTSNPNLYWYRQAAGRGLQLLFYSVGIGQISSEVPQNLSASRPQDRQFILSSKKLLLSDSGFYLCAWSILDTGELFFGEGSRLTVL.